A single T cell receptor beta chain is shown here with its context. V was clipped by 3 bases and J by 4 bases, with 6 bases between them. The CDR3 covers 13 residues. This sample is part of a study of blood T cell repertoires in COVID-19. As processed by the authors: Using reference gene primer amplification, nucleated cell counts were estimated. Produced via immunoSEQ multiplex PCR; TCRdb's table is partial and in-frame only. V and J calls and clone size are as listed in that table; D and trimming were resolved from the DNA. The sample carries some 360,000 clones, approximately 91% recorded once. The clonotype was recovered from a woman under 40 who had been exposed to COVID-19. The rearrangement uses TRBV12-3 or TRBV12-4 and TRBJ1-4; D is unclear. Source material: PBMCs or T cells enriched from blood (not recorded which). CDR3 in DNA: TGTGCCAGCAGTTTTCTACTTAATGAAAAACTGTTTTTT. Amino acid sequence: CASSFLLNEKLFF.